The T cell receptor beta chain under discussion was sequenced for a study of blood T cell repertoires in COVID-19. The method was immunoSEQ multiplex PCR; TCRdb's version includes in-frame clones alone and lacks a portion of them. The repertoire holds more than 300,000 clones, with approximately 84% as singletons. The J segment lost 8 bases and the V segment lost 3 bases, leaving 7 bases of the junction unmatched. This CDR3 spans 14 amino acids. Germline V gene lookup returns CDR1 SNHLY and CDR2 FYNNEI. V gene TRBV2 combines with J gene TRBJ1-2; 9 nucleotides agree with TRBD1. The sample taken for sequencing was PBMCs or T cells enriched from blood (not recorded which). This sequence was found in a woman aged 18-35 years who had recovered from COVID-19. The CDR3 DNA follows: TGTGCCAGCAGTGAGTTGGACAGGGGTTGGGGCTACACCTTC. The encoded protein is CASSELDRGWGYTF.